The clone carrying this T cell receptor (beta chain) was observed a handful of times. Its antigen is unidentified. Repertoires were generated with immunoSEQ multiplex PCR, while TCRdb's copy carries only in-frame clones and drops some. The sample lists 20,000 or so clones, roughly 85% seen once, with 0.55% to 0.75% in the top ten. This specimen belongs to a study of regulatory dendritic cells for organ transplantation. As for the study in general: Regulatory dendritic cells came from monocytes given vitamin D3 and IL-10.

Allogeneic regulatory or mature dendritic cells were co-cultured for roughly five days with CFSE-labeled sorted T cells at 1:10. Whole-study findings and limits: Naive T cells showed high diversity, memory cells less, memory CD8+ least.

J was trimmed by 6 bases and V by 2 bases; bases with no gene match: 10. The CDR3 length is 16 residues. Per the germline V gene, CDR1 is MNHNS and CDR2 is SASEGT. The TCR sequence derives from a human donor in good health. The sequencing input was naive CD4+ T cells from blood cultured with regulatory dendritic cells. Stated subset: CD45RA+ naive T cells. The rearrangement links TRBV6-1 to TRBJ2-3; 8 bases agree with TRBD2. DNA of the CDR3: TGTGCCAGCAGTGAATTGGCGGGGGGCCGTAGGGATACGCAGTATTTT. It yields the protein CASSELAGGRRDTQYF.